One and the same sample provided the 15 T cell receptor beta chains below, sequenced in a study of T cell changes during pregnancy in multiple sclerosis. Assay used: immunoSEQ multiplex PCR; TCRdb lists only in-frame clones, some missing. The sample holds around 57,000 clones; about nine tenths are singletons and the top ten take roughly 2%. The input for sequencing was peripheral blood, taken in the third trimester of pregnancy. These receptors were taken from a female donor in good health, enrolled as a control in a pregnancy study.

This chain uses TRBV13 with TRBJ1-2; tentative D call: TRBD1 (6 bases). Germline CDR1 PRHDT, CDR2 FYEKMQ (reference sequence). CDR3 length equals 14 residues. Trimming pared 3 bases from V and 2 bases from J, leaving 10 bases between. Here the CDR3 reads CASSFWQGNYGYTF. The CDR3 nucleotides are TGTGCCAGCAGCTTTTGGCAGGGGAACTATGGCTACACCTTC.

This sequence joins TRBV19 and TRBJ2-1; D ambiguous. The germline V gene has CDR1 LNHDA and CDR2 SQIVND (reference sequence). The CDR3 is 13 amino acids. Trimming took 0 bases from V and 10 from J, leaving 10 bases between them. This CDR3 is CASSIDHVGEQFF. The DNA for the CDR3 is TGTGCCAGTAGTATAGACCACGTCGGGGAGCAGTTCTTC.

CDR3 amino acids: CAWTRLGANEKLFF. In DNA form, the CDR3 reads TGTGCCTGGACCCGGCTGGGAGCTAATGAAAAACTGTTTTTT. The chain couples TRBV30 to TRBJ1-4; D ambiguous. Per germline, CDR1 GTSNPN and CDR2 SVGIG (reference sequence). This CDR3 has 14 residues. Trimming stripped 4 bases from V and 3 bases from J, with 12 bases between. Filled out from reference TRBV30 and TRBJ1-4, the complete variable domain reads SQTIHQWPATLVQPVGSPLSLECTVEGTSNPNLYWYRQAAGRGLQLLFYSVGIGQISSEVPQNLSASRPQDRQFILSSKKLLLSDSGFYLCAWTRLGANEKLFFGSGTQLSVL.

The chain couples TRBV29-1 to TRBJ2-7; possible D gene TRBD1, 6 bases. The CDR3 extends over 18 amino acids. Germline assignment: CDR1 SQVTM and CDR2 ANQGSEA. V lost 4 bases and J 1 base, leaving 26 bases between the germline ends. The DNA for the CDR3 is TGCAGCGTTGTTTCAGGGGTTCCGCCATTAAGCGGATCCTACGAGCAGTACTTC. Encoded protein: CSVVSGVPPLSGSYEQYF.

The rearrangement links TRBV6-1 to TRBJ1-1; D is ambiguous. Germline V gene lookup returns CDR1 MNHNS and CDR2 SASEGT. This CDR3 contains 13 residues. V gave up 3 bases and J gave up 5 bases, with 10 bases separating them. The CDR3 region is CASSDRGITEAFF. DNA of the CDR3: TGTGCCAGCAGTGATCGAGGGATTACTGAAGCTTTCTTT.

The gene calls are TRBV7-2 and TRBJ2-5; 10 bases line up with TRBD1. This CDR3 comprises 15 residues. Trimming removed 5 bases from V and 5 bases from J; junction bases left unmatched: 8. Germline assignment: CDR1 SGHTA and CDR2 FQGNSA. CDR3 in amino acids: CASSPGTGASETQYF. The DNA for the CDR3 is TGTGCCAGCAGCCCAGGGACAGGGGCCAGTGAGACCCAGTACTTC.

DNA for the CDR3: TGTGCCAGCAGCCCAAAAGGAGGAAGGGAAGCTTTCTTT. As protein: CASSPKGGREAFF. The J gene is TRBJ1-1, the V gene TRBV7-2; D remains ambiguous. The germline V gene has CDR1 SGHTA and CDR2 FQGNSA. The V gene lost 5 bases and the J gene lost 8 bases, with 15 bases spanning the gap. The CDR3 extends over 13 amino acids. Together with reference TRBV7-2 and TRBJ1-1, the CDR3 gives the full variable domain: GAGVSQSPSNKVTEKGKDVELRCDPISGHTALYWYRQSLGQGLEFLIYFQGNSAPDKSGLPSDRFSAERTGGSVSTLTIQRTQQEDSAVYLCASSPKGGREAFFGQGTRLTVV.

V is TRBV6-5 and J is TRBJ1-4; D uncertain. CDR1 is MNHEY and CDR2 is SVGAGI in the germline V gene. The CDR3 is made up of 14 amino acids. Trimming took off 0 bases at V and 5 bases at J, with 7 bases between the two ends. The CDR3 region is CASSYSGPNEKLFF. For the CDR3, the DNA is TGTGCCAGCAGTTACTCGGGCCCGAATGAAAAACTGTTTTTT.

This rearrangement joins TRBV6-1 to TRBJ2-5, with TRBD2 as a possible D gene (5 bases). V lost 3 bases, J lost 5 bases, and 13 bases lay in between. CDR1 is MNHNS, CDR2 SASEGT, per germline. The length of the CDR3 is 14 residues. The CDR3: CASSDRLAKETQYF. CDR3 nucleotide sequence: TGTGCCAGCAGTGATAGGCTAGCCAAGGAGACCCAGTACTTC.

The rearrangement joins TRBV10-3 to TRBJ2-2, with 11 bases lining up with TRBD2. V trimming: 3 bases; J trimming: 6 bases; junction bases outside the gene matches: 6. This CDR3 is built from 16 residues. The V gene's germline CDR1 is ENHRY and CDR2 SYGVKD. The CDR3 DNA follows: TGTGCCATCAGTGACTTTAGCGGGGGGGCCTCCGGGGAGCTGTTTTTT. Translated: CAISDFSGGASGELFF.

As concerns this clone: A junction end diverges from the germline sequence, so it may reflect a read error. This chain links TRBV7-8 with TRBJ2-5, with TRBD1 matching 9 bases. CDR1 is SGHVS, CDR2 FQNEAQ, per germline. This CDR3 is built from 16 residues. CDR3 in amino acids: CASSLAAGQGSETQYF. In nucleotides, the CDR3 is TGTGCCAGCAGCCTAGCGGCCGGACAGGGGTCAGAGACCCAGTACTTC.

This chain joins TRBV20-1 and TRBJ1-1; D remains ambiguous. The CDR3 is made up of 11 amino acids. V shed 3 bases and J shed 5 bases, with 7 bases lying between them. Germline V lookup: CDR1 DFQATT, CDR2 SNEGSKA (reference sequence). The CDR3: CSASRWTEAFF. CDR3 in DNA: TGCAGTGCTAGTCGGTGGACTGAAGCTTTCTTT.

The V gene is TRBV4-1, the J gene TRBJ2-3; D unclear. The CDR3 is 15 residues long. Trimming took 1 base from V and 3 from J, leaving 11 bases between them. Germline CDR1 MGHRA, CDR2 YSYEKL. CDR3 loop: CASSQVGGFTDTQYF. CDR3 coding DNA: TGCGCCAGCAGCCAAGTCGGCGGATTTACAGATACGCAGTATTTT.

The chain recombines TRBV28 with TRBJ2-5; 12 positions match TRBD2. There are 18 residues in the CDR3. The V and J ends lost 6 bases and 2 bases, in that order; junction bases with no gene match: 13. The V gene's germline CDR1 is MDHEN and CDR2 SYDVKM. In DNA form, the CDR3 reads TGTGCCAGCAGCCTGGCCCCTAGCGGGAGGGCGTTACAAGAGACCCAGTACTTC. This gives the protein CASSLAPSGRALQETQYF.

The CDR3 DNA is TGTGCCACCAGCAGGGAGGGAGGTCGCGAAAAACTGTTTTTT. Translated, it gives CATSREGGREKLFF. The genes are TRBV15 and TRBJ1-4; D is unclear. This CDR3 comprises 14 residues. The V end lost 3 bases, the J end lost 8 bases, and 13 bases lay between the germline ends. The germline V gene encodes CDR1 LNHNV and CDR2 YYDKDF (reference sequence).